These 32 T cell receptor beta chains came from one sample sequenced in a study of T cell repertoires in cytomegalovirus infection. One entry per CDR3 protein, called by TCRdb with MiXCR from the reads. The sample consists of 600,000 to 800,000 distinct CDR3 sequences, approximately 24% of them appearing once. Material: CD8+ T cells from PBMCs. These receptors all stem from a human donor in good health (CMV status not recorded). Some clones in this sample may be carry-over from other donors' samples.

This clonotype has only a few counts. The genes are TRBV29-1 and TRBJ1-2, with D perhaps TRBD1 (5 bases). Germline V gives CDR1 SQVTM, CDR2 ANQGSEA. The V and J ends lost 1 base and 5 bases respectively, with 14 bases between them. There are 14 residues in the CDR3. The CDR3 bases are TGCAGCGTTGAAGGGGGTGGGGCTCGGTATGGCTACACCTTC. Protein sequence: CSVEGGGARYGYTF.

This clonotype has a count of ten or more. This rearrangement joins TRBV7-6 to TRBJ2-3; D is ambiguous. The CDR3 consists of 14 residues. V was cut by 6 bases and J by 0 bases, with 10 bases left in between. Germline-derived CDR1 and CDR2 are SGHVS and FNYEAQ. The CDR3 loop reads CASSFLDSTDTQYF. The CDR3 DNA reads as TGTGCCAGCAGTTTCCTGGATAGCACAGATACGCAGTATTTT.

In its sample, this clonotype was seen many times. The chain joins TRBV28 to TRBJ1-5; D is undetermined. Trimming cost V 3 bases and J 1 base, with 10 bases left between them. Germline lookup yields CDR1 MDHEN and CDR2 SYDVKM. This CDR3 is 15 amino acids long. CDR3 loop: CASSFFVPSNQPQHF. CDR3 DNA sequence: TGTGCCAGCAGTTTCTTCGTCCCGAGCAATCAGCCCCAGCATTTT.

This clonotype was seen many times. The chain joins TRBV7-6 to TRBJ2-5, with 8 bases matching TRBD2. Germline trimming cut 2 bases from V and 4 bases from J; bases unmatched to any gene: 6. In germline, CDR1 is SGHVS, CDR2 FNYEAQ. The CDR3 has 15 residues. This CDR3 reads CASSLRARGGETQYF. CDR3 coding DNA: TGTGCCAGCAGCTTAAGGGCCCGGGGGGGAGAGACCCAGTACTTC.

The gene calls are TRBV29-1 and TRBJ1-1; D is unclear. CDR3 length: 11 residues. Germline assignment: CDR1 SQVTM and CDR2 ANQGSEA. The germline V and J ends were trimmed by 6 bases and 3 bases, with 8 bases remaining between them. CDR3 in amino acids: CSVRDDTEAFF. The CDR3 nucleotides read TGCAGCGTACGCGATGACACTGAAGCTTTCTTT.

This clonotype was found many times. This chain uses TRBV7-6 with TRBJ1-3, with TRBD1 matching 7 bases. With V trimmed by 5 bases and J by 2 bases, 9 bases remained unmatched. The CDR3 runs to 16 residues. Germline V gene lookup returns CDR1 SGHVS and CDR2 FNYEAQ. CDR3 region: CASSPRQGGPGNTIYF. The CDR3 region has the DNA TGTGCCAGCAGCCCCAGACAGGGAGGCCCTGGAAACACCATATATTTT.

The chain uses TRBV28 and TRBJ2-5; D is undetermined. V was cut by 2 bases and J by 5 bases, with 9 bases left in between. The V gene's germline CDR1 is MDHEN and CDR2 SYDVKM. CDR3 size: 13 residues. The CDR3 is CASSLEDLETQYF. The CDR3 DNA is TGTGCCAGCAGTTTAGAGGATCTTGAGACCCAGTACTTC.

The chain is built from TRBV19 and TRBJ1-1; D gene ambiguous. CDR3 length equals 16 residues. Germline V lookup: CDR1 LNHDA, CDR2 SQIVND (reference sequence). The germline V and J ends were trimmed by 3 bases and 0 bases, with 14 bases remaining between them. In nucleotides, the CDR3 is TGTGCCAGTAGTATCGTTTTAGAAGCCATGAACACTGAAGCTTTCTTT. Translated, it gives CASSIVLEAMNTEAFF. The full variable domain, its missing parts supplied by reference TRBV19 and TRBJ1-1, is DGGITQSPKYLFRKEGQNVTLSCEQNLNHDAMYWYRQDPGQGLRLIYYSQIVNDFQKGDIAEGYSVSREKKESFPLTVTSAQKNPTAFYLCASSIVLEAMNTEAFFGQGTRLTVV.

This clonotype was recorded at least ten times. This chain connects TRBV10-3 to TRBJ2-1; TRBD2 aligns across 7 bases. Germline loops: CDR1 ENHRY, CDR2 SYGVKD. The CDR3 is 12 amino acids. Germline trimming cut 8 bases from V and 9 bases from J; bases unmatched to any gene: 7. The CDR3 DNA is TGTGCCATCCGGGACTATTCCGGTGAGCAGTTCTTC. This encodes CAIRDYSGEQFF.

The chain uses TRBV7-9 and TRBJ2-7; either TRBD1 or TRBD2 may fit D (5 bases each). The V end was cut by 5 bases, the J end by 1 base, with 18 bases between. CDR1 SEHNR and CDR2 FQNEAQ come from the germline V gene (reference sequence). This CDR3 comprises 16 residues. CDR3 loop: CASSTNPRDGSYEQYF. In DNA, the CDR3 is TGTGCCAGCAGCACCAATCCCCGGGACGGATCCTACGAGCAGTACTTC.

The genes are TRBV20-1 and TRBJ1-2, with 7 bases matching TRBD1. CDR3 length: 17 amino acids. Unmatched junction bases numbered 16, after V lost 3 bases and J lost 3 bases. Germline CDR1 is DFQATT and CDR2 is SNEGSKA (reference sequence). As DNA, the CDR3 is TGCAGTGCTAGGTACAACCCGACAGGGAGGATTTACTATGGCTACACCTTC. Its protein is CSARYNPTGRIYYGYTF.

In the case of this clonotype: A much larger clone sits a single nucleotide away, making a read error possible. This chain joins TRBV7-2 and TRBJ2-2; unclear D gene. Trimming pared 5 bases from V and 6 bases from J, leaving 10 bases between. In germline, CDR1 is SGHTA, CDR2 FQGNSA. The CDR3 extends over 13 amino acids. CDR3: CASSMDPPGELFF. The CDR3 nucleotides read TGTGCCAGCAGCATGGACCCCCCCGGGGAGCTGTTTTTT.

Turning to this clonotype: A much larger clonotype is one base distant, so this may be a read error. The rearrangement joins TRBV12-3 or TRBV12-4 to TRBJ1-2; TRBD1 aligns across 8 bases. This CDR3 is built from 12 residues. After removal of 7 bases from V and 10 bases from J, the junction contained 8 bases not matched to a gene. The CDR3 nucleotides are TGTGCCAGCATTACGACAGGGGATGACTACACCTTC. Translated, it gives CASITTGDDYTF.

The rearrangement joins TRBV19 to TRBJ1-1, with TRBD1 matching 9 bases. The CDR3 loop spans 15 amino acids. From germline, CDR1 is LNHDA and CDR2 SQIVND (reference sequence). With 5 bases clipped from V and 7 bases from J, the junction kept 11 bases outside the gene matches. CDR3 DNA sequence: TGTGCCAGTAGTGCGCCGGGACAGGGTCTTATTGAAGCTTTCTTT. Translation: CASSAPGQGLIEAFF.

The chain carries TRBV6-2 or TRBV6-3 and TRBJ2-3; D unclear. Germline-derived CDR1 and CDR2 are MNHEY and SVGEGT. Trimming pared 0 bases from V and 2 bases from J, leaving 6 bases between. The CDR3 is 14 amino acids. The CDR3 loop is CASSYSGDTDTQYF. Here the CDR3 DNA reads TGTGCCAGCAGTTACTCTGGTGACACAGATACGCAGTATTTT.

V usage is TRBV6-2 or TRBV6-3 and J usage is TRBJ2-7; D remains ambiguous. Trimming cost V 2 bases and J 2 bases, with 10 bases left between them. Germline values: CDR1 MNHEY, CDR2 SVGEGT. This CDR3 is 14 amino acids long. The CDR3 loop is CASSYMGLTYEQYV. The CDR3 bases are TGTGCCAGCAGTTACATGGGTCTTACCTACGAGCAGTACGTC.

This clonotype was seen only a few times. CDR3: CSARVRRPNTNTGELFF. The CDR3 DNA follows: TGCAGTGCTAGAGTGAGGCGACCAAACACCAACACCGGGGAGCTGTTTTTT. The V and J genes are TRBV20-1 and TRBJ2-2; D is unresolved. V dropped 1 base and J dropped 2 bases, with 17 bases sitting between them. The germline V gene has CDR1 DFQATT and CDR2 SNEGSKA (reference sequence). CDR3 length: 17 residues.

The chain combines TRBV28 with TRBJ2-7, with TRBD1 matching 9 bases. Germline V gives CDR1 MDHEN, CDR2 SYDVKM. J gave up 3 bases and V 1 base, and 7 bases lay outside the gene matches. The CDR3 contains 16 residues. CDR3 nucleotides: TGTGCCAGCAGTTTATCCCCGGGACAGGGTTACTACGAGCAGTACGTC. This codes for CASSLSPGQGYYEQYV.

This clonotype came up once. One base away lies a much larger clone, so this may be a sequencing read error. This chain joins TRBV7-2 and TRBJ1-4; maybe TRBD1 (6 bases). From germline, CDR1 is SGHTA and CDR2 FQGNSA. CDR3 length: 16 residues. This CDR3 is CAISLGTAAGVEKLFF. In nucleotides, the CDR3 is TGTGCCATCAGCTTAGGGACGGCGGCAGGGGTGGAAAAACTGTTTTTT.

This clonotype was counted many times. The CDR3 loop reads CASSSTGWSWTQYF. The CDR3 nucleotides are TGTGCCAGCAGCTCGACAGGGTGGAGTTGGACCCAGTACTTC. The chain has TRBV7-2 and TRBJ2-5, with 7 bases aligning to TRBD1. The ends lost 4 bases at V and 7 bases at J; junction bases unmatched: 9. This CDR3 has 14 amino acids. Per germline, CDR1 SGHTA and CDR2 FQGNSA. The complete variable domain, with remaining parts taken from reference TRBV7-2 and TRBJ2-5, reads GAGVSQSPSNKVTEKGKDVELRCDPISGHTALYWYRQSLGQGLEFLIYFQGNSAPDKSGLPSDRFSAERTGGSVSTLTIQRTQQEDSAVYLCASSSTGWSWTQYFGPGTRLLVL.

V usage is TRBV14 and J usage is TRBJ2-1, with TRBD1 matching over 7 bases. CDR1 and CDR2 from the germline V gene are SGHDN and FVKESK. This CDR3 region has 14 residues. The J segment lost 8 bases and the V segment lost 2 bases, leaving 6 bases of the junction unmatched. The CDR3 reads CASSQSDRDDEQFF. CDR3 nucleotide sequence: TGTGCCAGCAGCCAATCCGACAGGGATGATGAGCAGTTCTTC.

The CDR3 here is CASLKPGQGNEQFF. The CDR3 DNA sequence: TGTGCCAGCCTTAAACCGGGACAGGGAAATGAGCAGTTCTTC. The chain recombines TRBV7-9 with TRBJ2-1; TRBD1 aligns across 9 bases. This CDR3 contains 14 residues. Looked up from germline, CDR1 is SEHNR and CDR2 is FQNEAQ (reference sequence). V lost 8 bases and J lost 7; bases outside the gene matches: 9.

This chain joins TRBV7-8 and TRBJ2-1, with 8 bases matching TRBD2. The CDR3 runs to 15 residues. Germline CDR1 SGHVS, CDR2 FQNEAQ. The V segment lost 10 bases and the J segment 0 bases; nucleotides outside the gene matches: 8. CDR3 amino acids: CATGGGGSSYNEQFF. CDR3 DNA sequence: TGTGCCACCGGGGGGGGGGGAAGCTCCTACAATGAGCAGTTCTTC.

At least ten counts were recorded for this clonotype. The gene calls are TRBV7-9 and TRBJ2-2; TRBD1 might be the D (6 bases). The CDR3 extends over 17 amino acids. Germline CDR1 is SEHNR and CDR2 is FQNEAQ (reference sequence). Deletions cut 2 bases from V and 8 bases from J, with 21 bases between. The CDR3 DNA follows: TGTGCCAGCAGCTTACATCCACGGGACACAGTCACGGGGGAGCTGTTTTTT. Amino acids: CASSLHPRDTVTGELFF.

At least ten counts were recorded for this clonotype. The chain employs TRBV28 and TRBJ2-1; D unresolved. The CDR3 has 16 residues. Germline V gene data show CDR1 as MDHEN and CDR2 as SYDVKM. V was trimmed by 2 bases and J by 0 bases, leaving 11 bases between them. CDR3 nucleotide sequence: TGTGCCAGCAGTTTAGTGGCCTTAAGCTCCTACAATGAGCAGTTCTTC. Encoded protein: CASSLVALSSYNEQFF.

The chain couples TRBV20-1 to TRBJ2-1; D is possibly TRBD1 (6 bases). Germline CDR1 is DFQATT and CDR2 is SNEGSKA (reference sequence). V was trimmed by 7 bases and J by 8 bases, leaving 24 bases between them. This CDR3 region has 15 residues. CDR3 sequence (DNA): TGCAGTGTCCTAAAAGGGACATCTGGGATAGATGAGCAGTTCTTC. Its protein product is CSVLKGTSGIDEQFF.

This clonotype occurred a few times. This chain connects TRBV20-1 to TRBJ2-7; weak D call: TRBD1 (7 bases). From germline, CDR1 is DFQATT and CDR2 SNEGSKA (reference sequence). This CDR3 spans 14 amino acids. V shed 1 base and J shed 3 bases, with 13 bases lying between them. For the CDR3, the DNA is TGCAGTGCTAGAGCTACAGGGGAGGTCTACGAGCAGTACGTC. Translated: CSARATGEVYEQYV.

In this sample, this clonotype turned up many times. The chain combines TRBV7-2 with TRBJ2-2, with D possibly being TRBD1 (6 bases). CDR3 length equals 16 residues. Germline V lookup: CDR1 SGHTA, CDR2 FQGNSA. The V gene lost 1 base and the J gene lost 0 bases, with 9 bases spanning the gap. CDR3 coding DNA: TGTGCCAGCAGCTTAGACAGGGACCCGAACACCGGGGAGCTGTTTTTT. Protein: CASSLDRDPNTGELFF.

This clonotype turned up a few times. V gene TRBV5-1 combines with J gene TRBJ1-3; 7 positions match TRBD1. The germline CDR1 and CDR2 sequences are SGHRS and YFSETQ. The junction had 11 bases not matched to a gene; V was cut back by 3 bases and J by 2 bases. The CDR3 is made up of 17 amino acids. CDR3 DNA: TGCGCCAGCAGCTCCACTGGACAGGCGGCACCTGGAAACACCATATATTTT. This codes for CASSSTGQAAPGNTIYF.

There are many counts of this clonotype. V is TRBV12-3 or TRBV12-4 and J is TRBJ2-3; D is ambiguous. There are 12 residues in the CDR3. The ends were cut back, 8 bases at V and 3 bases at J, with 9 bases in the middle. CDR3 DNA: TGTGCCAGCTTCTCCCGGACAGATACGCAGTATTTT. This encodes CASFSRTDTQYF.

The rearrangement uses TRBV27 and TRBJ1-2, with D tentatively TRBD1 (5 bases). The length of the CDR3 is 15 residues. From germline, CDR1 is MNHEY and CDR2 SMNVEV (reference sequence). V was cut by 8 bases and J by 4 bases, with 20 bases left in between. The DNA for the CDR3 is TGTGCCAGCCGTTCCGCCGGGGGGTATGTCTATGGCTACACCTTC. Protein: CASRSAGGYVYGYTF.

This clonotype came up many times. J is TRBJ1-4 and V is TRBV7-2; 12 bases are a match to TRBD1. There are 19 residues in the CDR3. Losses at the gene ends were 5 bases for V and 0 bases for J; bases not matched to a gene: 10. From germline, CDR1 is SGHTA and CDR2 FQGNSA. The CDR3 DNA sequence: TGTGCCAGCAGCGTCCCGGGACAGGGGGCCGAAACAACTAATGAAAAACTGTTTTTT. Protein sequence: CASSVPGQGAETTNEKLFF. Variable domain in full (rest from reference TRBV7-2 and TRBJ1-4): GAGVSQSPSNKVTEKGKDVELRCDPISGHTALYWYRQSLGQGLEFLIYFQGNSAPDKSGLPSDRFSAERTGGSVSTLTIQRTQQEDSAVYLCASSVPGQGAETTNEKLFFGSGTQLSVL.